The 5 T cell receptor beta chains in this list originate from one sample, sequenced in a study of blood T cells in healthy people across ages. It was with a sample-barcoded 5' primer and a J-beta primer mix that a second PCR of roughly 6 to 11 cycles was run. TCRdb recomputed calls from the 5' RACE reads with MiXCR, one row per CDR3 protein. In the table there are roughly 1,000,000 distinct CDR3 sequences, 25% of which are singletons. Separately, the same data were catalogued under a study of T cells of mothers and their children.

Sequenced sample: blood. The receptors derive from a girl between 2 and 10 years old in good health.

This clonotype was detected many times. This rearrangement joins TRBV6-5 to TRBJ1-4; D unclear. Trimming pared 0 bases from V and 7 bases from J, leaving 15 bases between. The CDR3 loop spans 16 amino acids. From germline, CDR1 is MNHEY and CDR2 SVGAGI. CDR3 sequence reads: CASSYSMGTWGEKLFF. CDR3 in DNA: TGTGCCAGCAGTTACTCGATGGGTACTTGGGGTGAAAAACTGTTTTTT.

The chain links TRBV6-6 to TRBJ2-3, with a possible D match to TRBD1 (5 bases). Germline lookup yields CDR1 MNHNY and CDR2 SVGAGI (reference sequence). The V end lost 7 bases, the J end lost 5 bases, and 13 bases lay between the germline ends. The CDR3 runs 13 residues. CDR3 sequence reads: CASTPSGIDTQYF. CDR3 in DNA: TGTGCCAGCACCCCTTCAGGGATAGATACGCAGTATTTT.

The gene calls are TRBV7-9 and TRBJ2-3; D unclear. V lost 2 bases, J lost 4 bases, and 19 bases lay in between. The CDR3 sequence is 17 residues long. Germline CDR1 reads SEHNR; CDR2 reads FQNEAQ (reference sequence). In DNA form, the CDR3 reads TGTGCCAGCAGCTTACAGAAAGGGCGGCCGGCTCCAGATACGCAGTATTTT. Translating it yields CASSLQKGRPAPDTQYF.

This clonotype was detected a few times. This chain connects TRBV12-3 or TRBV12-4 to TRBJ2-5, with D possibly being TRBD1 or TRBD2 (5 bases each). The CDR3 is 15 residues long. V dropped 0 bases and J dropped 4 bases, with 12 bases sitting between them. Here the CDR3 reads CASSLASRGSETQYF. The CDR3 nucleotides read TGTGCCAGCAGTTTAGCGTCGAGGGGTTCAGAGACCCAGTACTTC.

This clonotype has more than one count but fewer than ten. CDR3 region: CATSRDYPGTEILYEQYF. CDR3 DNA sequence: TGTGCCACCAGCAGAGATTACCCGGGGACCGAAATTCTCTACGAGCAGTACTTC. V gene TRBV15 combines with J gene TRBJ2-7; the D gene could be TRBD1 or TRBD2 (5 bases each). Germline-derived CDR1 and CDR2 are LNHNV and YYDKDF (reference sequence). The CDR3 runs 18 residues. The V end lost 0 bases, the J end lost 3 bases, and 21 bases lay between the germline ends. The whole variable domain, filled in from reference TRBV15 and TRBJ2-7, reads DAMVIQNPRYQVTQFGKPVTLSCSQTLNHNVMYWYQQKSSQAPKLLFHYYDKDFNNEADTPDNFQSRRPNTSFCFLDIRSPGLGDTAMYLCATSRDYPGTEILYEQYFGPGTRLTVT.